This T cell receptor (beta chain) was captured in a study of blood T cells in healthy people across ages. The use of a sample-barcoded 5' primer and a J-beta primer mix characterized a second PCR of roughly 6 to 11 cycles. TCRdb recomputed calls from the 5' RACE reads with MiXCR, one row per CDR3 protein. The data hold 540,000 or so distinct CDR3 sequences, with 27% observed a single time. V was cut by 3 bases and J by 4 bases, with 20 bases left in between. The CDR3 has 17 residues. Germline-derived CDR1 and CDR2 are MGHRA and YSYEKL. The V call is TRBV4-1, the J call TRBJ2-3; D ambiguous. The TCR originated in a woman aged 70 to 79 in good health. Source material: blood. The DNA of the CDR3 is TGCGCCAGCAGCCAGGAACGTGCGCCAGGACCGGCAGATACGCAGTATTTT. The encoded protein is CASSQERAPGPADTQYF.